Shown below are 29 T cell receptor beta chains from a single sample sequenced in a study of T cells after yellow fever vaccination. A single record per CDR3 protein comes from TCRdb applying MiXCR to the 5' RACE reads. Of about 130,000 distinct CDR3 sequences in the sample, 6.6% were seen once. Sequenced here: CD4+ T cells sorted from PBMCs, sampled 10 days after the yellow fever booster vaccination. The receptors come from a man aged 25-45 years who received the YFV17D yellow fever vaccine.

Worth noting for this clonotype: A much larger clone differs from this one at a single base, so this may be a read error. The chain uses TRBV20-1 and TRBJ2-2; maybe TRBD1 (7 bases). Germline CDR1 reads DFQATT; CDR2 reads SNEGSKA (reference sequence). This CDR3 contains 14 residues. The DNA of the CDR3 is TGCAGTGCTAGTAGACGGGACAGCACCGGGGGGCTGTTTTTT. Translating gives CSASRRDSTGGLFF.

V is TRBV7-3 and J is TRBJ2-6; 7 nucleotides agree with TRBD1. The CDR3 has 18 residues. The germline V gene encodes CDR1 SGHTA and CDR2 FQGTGA. V gave up 5 bases and J gave up 0 bases; unmatched junction bases: 10. The CDR3 loop reads CASSPIGTANSGANVLTF. CDR3 in DNA: TGTGCCAGCAGCCCTATCGGGACAGCCAACTCTGGGGCCAACGTCCTGACTTTC.

V usage is TRBV5-1 and J usage is TRBJ1-1; D is possibly TRBD1 (5 bases). The V gene's germline CDR1 is SGHRS and CDR2 YFSETQ. This CDR3 comprises 14 residues. The ends were cut back, 0 bases at V and 4 bases at J, with 10 bases in the middle. CDR3 sequence: CASSLAWGGTEAFF. In nucleotides, the CDR3 is TGCGCCAGCAGCTTGGCATGGGGGGGCACTGAAGCTTTCTTT.

This clonotype was observed at least ten times. This chain connects TRBV7-2 to TRBJ1-1, with a weak D call TRBD1 (5 bases). V gave up 2 bases and J gave up 1 base, with 14 bases separating them. Germline CDR1 reads SGHTA; CDR2 reads FQGNSA. The CDR3 sequence is 16 residues long. This CDR3 is CASSLIGRTPNTEAFF. The CDR3 DNA is TGTGCCAGCAGCTTAATAGGAAGGACACCGAACACTGAAGCTTTCTTT.

In this sample, this clonotype turned up many times. The chain joins TRBV14 to TRBJ2-1, with a weak D call TRBD2 (6 bases). CDR3 length: 15 amino acids. Germline CDR1 SGHDN, CDR2 FVKESK. V lost 4 bases to trimming and J lost 3 bases, with 13 bases between them. The CDR3 DNA follows: TGTGCCAGCAGCCTGGAGAGCGGGTTCTACAATGAGCAGTTCTTC. The encoded protein is CASSLESGFYNEQFF. Supplemented by reference TRBV14 and TRBJ2-1, the full variable domain reads EAGVTQFPSHSVIEKGQTVTLRCDPISGHDNLYWYRRVMGKEIKFLLHFVKESKQDESGMPNNRFLAERTGGTYSTLKVQPAELEDSGVYFCASSLESGFYNEQFFGPGTRLTVL.

This clonotype was counted between two and nine times. The chain couples TRBV7-2 to TRBJ2-7; TRBD2 agrees at 8 bases. In germline, CDR1 is SGHTA, CDR2 FQGNSA. Trimming removed 5 bases from V and 3 bases from J; junction bases left unmatched: 6. This CDR3 is built from 14 residues. CDR3 DNA: TGTGCCAGCAGCCTCCAGAGCGGGGGCTACGAGCAGTACTTC. This gives the protein CASSLQSGGYEQYF. Full variable domain (missing parts from reference TRBV7-2 and TRBJ2-7): GAGVSQSPSNKVTEKGKDVELRCDPISGHTALYWYRQSLGQGLEFLIYFQGNSAPDKSGLPSDRFSAERTGGSVSTLTIQRTQQEDSAVYLCASSLQSGGYEQYFGPGTRLTVT.

This clonotype was seen ten or more times. The chain joins TRBV3-1 to TRBJ1-1; the D gene is possibly TRBD1 (5 bases). From germline, CDR1 is LGHDT and CDR2 YNNKEL (reference sequence). V lost 8 bases to trimming and J lost 1 base, with 8 bases between them. The CDR3 is made up of 12 amino acids. CDR3 nucleotides: TGTGCCAGCGTAACAGGGAACACTGAAGCTTTCTTT. Translated: CASVTGNTEAFF.

The sample holds a few counts of this clonotype. The V gene is TRBV5-1, the J gene TRBJ1-1, with a weak D call TRBD1 (5 bases). Trimming stripped 4 bases from V and 4 bases from J, with 17 bases between. Germline lookup yields CDR1 SGHRS and CDR2 YFSETQ. The CDR3 runs 15 residues. CDR3 protein: CASSPNGGRGTEAFF. Written as DNA, the CDR3 is TGCGCCAGCAGCCCAAATGGGGGGAGAGGCACTGAAGCTTTCTTT.

In this sample, this clonotype turned up many times. This sequence joins TRBV12-3 or TRBV12-4 and TRBJ2-1, with D possibly matching TRBD2 (6 bases). V was clipped by 3 bases and J by 6 bases, with 9 bases between them. This CDR3 is 13 amino acids long. The CDR3 loop is CASSFSGGNEQFF. Here the CDR3 DNA reads TGTGCCAGCAGTTTTTCCGGGGGCAATGAGCAGTTCTTC.

The chain links TRBV15 to TRBJ2-2; 11 bases align to TRBD2. Germline values: CDR1 LNHNV, CDR2 YYDKDF (reference sequence). The trim removed 1 base at V and 5 bases at J, leaving 3 bases unmatched. The CDR3 consists of 16 residues. CDR3 sequence reads: CATSRVLAGATGELFF. DNA of the CDR3: TGTGCCACCAGCAGAGTACTAGCGGGAGCGACCGGGGAGCTGTTTTTT.

This clonotype has more than one count but fewer than ten. The chain couples TRBV20-1 to TRBJ2-1, with 8 bases identical to TRBD2. Unmatched junction bases numbered 20, after V lost 4 bases and J lost 12 bases. The germline V gene has CDR1 DFQATT and CDR2 SNEGSKA (reference sequence). The CDR3 covers 16 residues. For the CDR3, the DNA is TGCAGTGCTACTACCCCCTCGGGGATAGCGGGATTGGGGCAGTTCTTC. This encodes CSATTPSGIAGLGQFF.

This clonotype was recorded many times. The genes are TRBV15 and TRBJ1-3; D ambiguous. V gave up 0 bases and J gave up 11 bases, with 14 bases separating them. Germline V gene lookup returns CDR1 LNHNV and CDR2 YYDKDF (reference sequence). This CDR3 is built from 14 residues. This CDR3 reads CATSRDSIGSSIYF. The CDR3 nucleotides are TGTGCCACCAGCAGAGATTCGATTGGTAGCTCCATATATTTT.

This clonotype occurred a few times. The chain uses TRBV19 and TRBJ2-5, with D uncertain. Between the trimmed V and J ends, which lost 4 bases and 1 base, there was a span of 10 bases. Germline lookup yields CDR1 LNHDA and CDR2 SQIVND (reference sequence). The CDR3 is made up of 14 amino acids. The CDR3 region is CASSRDMSQETQYF. CDR3 sequence (DNA): TGTGCCAGTAGTAGAGACATGAGCCAAGAGACCCAGTACTTC.

About this clonotype itself: A read error may explain this, as a much larger clone is one base away. The V and J genes are TRBV20-1 and TRBJ2-5; a weak D match, TRBD1 (5 bases). CDR3 size: 11 residues. The V gene's germline CDR1 is DFQATT and CDR2 SNEGSKA (reference sequence). The ends were cut back, 7 bases at V and 4 bases at J, with 10 bases in the middle. In nucleotides, the CDR3 is TGCAGTGTCCTCAGGGCAGAGACCCAGTACTTC. Translation gives CSVLRAETQYF.

This clonotype was observed at least ten times. The chain combines TRBV7-9 with TRBJ2-1, with D possibly TRBD2 on 6 matching bases. Germline V gene lookup returns CDR1 SEHNR and CDR2 FQNEAQ (reference sequence). Trimming took 1 base from V and 12 from J, leaving 16 bases between them. The CDR3 is 14 amino acids. The CDR3 coding sequence is TGTGCCAGCAGCTTAGAGATTAGCGGAGAGGTGCAGTTCTTC. This gives the protein CASSLEISGEVQFF.

The table lists this clonotype with many counts. The rearrangement uses TRBV20-1 and TRBJ2-7; 7 nucleotides match TRBD2. This CDR3 spans 15 amino acids. V was pared by 5 bases and J by 2 bases, with 12 bases of the junction left unmatched. Germline CDR1 and CDR2: DFQATT and SNEGSKA (reference sequence). The CDR3 DNA is TGCAGTGCTCGCCGGGGTACGGGAGGCACCTACGAGCAGTACTTC. Protein product: CSARRGTGGTYEQYF.

This clonotype has a count of ten or more. The chain employs TRBV20-1 and TRBJ2-7; D possibly uses TRBD1 or TRBD2 (5 bases each). V dropped 5 bases and J dropped 0 bases, with 14 bases sitting between them. The length of the CDR3 is 14 residues. Germline V lookup: CDR1 DFQATT, CDR2 SNEGSKA (reference sequence). CDR3 nucleotide sequence: TGCAGTGCTTTGGACTCCAGGGCCTCCTACGAGCAGTACTTC. Protein: CSALDSRASYEQYF.

This clonotype was observed at least ten times. The chain has TRBV7-2 and TRBJ1-1, with D maybe TRBD1 (5 bases). Looked up from germline, CDR1 is SGHTA and CDR2 is FQGNSA. This CDR3 spans 14 amino acids. V was cut by 2 bases and J by 0 bases, with 7 bases left in between. CDR3 coding DNA: TGTGCCAGCAGCTTAAAGGGGTTGAACACTGAAGCTTTCTTT. It translates to CASSLKGLNTEAFF.

This clonotype was detected many times. The V and J genes are TRBV15 and TRBJ2-7; 8 bases fit TRBD1. V lost 5 bases to trimming and J lost 1 base; unmatched junction nucleotides: 7. The CDR3 runs 15 residues. Looked up from germline, CDR1 is LNHNV and CDR2 is YYDKDF (reference sequence). The CDR3 is CATSSGGQASYEQYF. As DNA, the CDR3 is TGTGCCACCAGCTCTGGGGGACAGGCTTCCTACGAGCAGTACTTC.

This clonotype has ten or more counts. V is TRBV5-1 and J is TRBJ1-1; TRBD1 is a possible D gene (5 bases). From germline, CDR1 is SGHRS and CDR2 YFSETQ. V shed 4 bases and J shed 1 base, with 11 bases lying between them. This CDR3 is 14 amino acids long. The CDR3 region is CASSGVGANTEAFF. CDR3 in DNA: TGCGCCAGCAGCGGGGTAGGGGCGAACACTGAAGCTTTCTTT.

Many counts were recorded for this clonotype. The gene calls are TRBV20-1 and TRBJ1-2; D is possibly TRBD1 (5 bases). V lost 0 bases and J 0 bases, leaving 5 bases between the germline ends. This CDR3 contains 13 residues. Germline V gives CDR1 DFQATT, CDR2 SNEGSKA (reference sequence). In DNA form, the CDR3 reads TGCAGTGCTAGAGAAGGGGCTAACTATGGCTACACCTTC. It yields the protein CSAREGANYGYTF.

The chain employs TRBV20-1 and TRBJ2-3; no reliable D call. The CDR3 is made up of 12 amino acids. Germline loops: CDR1 DFQATT, CDR2 SNEGSKA (reference sequence). Trimming took off 2 bases at V and 6 bases at J, with 9 bases between the two ends. CDR3 DNA sequence: TGCAGTGCTAGAAATTGGGCTGATACGCAGTATTTT. It specifies CSARNWADTQYF.

Many counts were recorded for this clonotype. This sequence joins TRBV20-1 and TRBJ1-1; 8 positions agree with TRBD1. Germline-derived CDR1 and CDR2 are DFQATT and SNEGSKA (reference sequence). Trimming at V came to 5 bases and at J to 0 bases, leaving 8 bases not matched to a gene. This CDR3 is built from 15 residues. For the CDR3, the DNA is TGCAGTGCTTTACCAGGGGGCGCCGTGAACACTGAAGCTTTCTTT. Its translation: CSALPGGAVNTEAFF.

The table lists this clonotype with many counts. The chain recombines TRBV10-2 with TRBJ2-1, with 11 bases lining up with TRBD2. V was pared by 3 bases and J by 0 bases, with 16 bases of the junction left unmatched. Germline CDR1 WSHSY, CDR2 SAAADI. The CDR3 contains 21 residues. The CDR3 sequence: CASSEYARWTSGRSSYNEQFF. The CDR3 region has the DNA TGCGCCAGCAGTGAATATGCCAGGTGGACTAGCGGGCGAAGCTCCTACAATGAGCAGTTCTTC.

The table lists this clonotype with many counts. DNA of the CDR3: TGTGCCAGCACTAACACAGGGAACACTGAAGCTTTCTTT. Protein sequence: CASTNTGNTEAFF. V and J are TRBV7-9 and TRBJ1-1, with a weak D call TRBD1 (5 bases). The CDR3 length is 13 residues. The germline V gene has CDR1 SEHNR and CDR2 FQNEAQ (reference sequence). Trimming removed 7 bases at V and 1 base at J, with 10 bases between.

In this sample, this clonotype turned up many times. V usage is TRBV19 and J usage is TRBJ1-4; D gene uncertain. The CDR3 runs to 16 residues. Between the trimmed V and J ends, which lost 6 bases and 3 bases, there was a span of 17 bases. Germline V gene lookup returns CDR1 LNHDA and CDR2 SQIVND (reference sequence). CDR3 loop: CASSPVWPDPNEKLFF. The CDR3 region has the DNA TGTGCCAGTAGCCCCGTTTGGCCCGATCCTAATGAAAAACTGTTTTTT.

Ten or more counts support this clonotype. This rearrangement joins TRBV20-1 to TRBJ2-3; possible D gene TRBD1, 5 bases. This CDR3 comprises 15 residues. V lost 4 bases, J lost 10 bases, and 24 bases lay in between. In germline, CDR1 is DFQATT, CDR2 SNEGSKA (reference sequence). CDR3 bases: TGCAGTGCTACCCGACAGTCCAACGTCTTGTCGGCGCAGTATTTT. It specifies CSATRQSNVLSAQYF.

CDR3 sequence reads: CASSTGVRNQPQHF. CDR3 in DNA: TGTGCCAGCAGTACAGGGGTGCGCAATCAGCCCCAGCATTTT. The rearrangement uses TRBV12-3 or TRBV12-4 and TRBJ1-5, with 7 positions matching TRBD1. V lost 5 bases and J lost 2; bases outside the gene matches: 3. This CDR3 spans 14 amino acids.

This clonotype showed up many times. The rearrangement uses TRBV3-1 and TRBJ2-1; D might be TRBD2 (6 bases). The CDR3 runs to 12 residues. Germline CDR1 and CDR2: LGHDT and YNNKEL (reference sequence). V was shortened by 4 bases and J by 9 bases, with 10 bases between the two germline ends. Here the CDR3 reads CASSPGAGEQFF. CDR3 bases: TGTGCCAGCAGCCCGGGAGCGGGTGAGCAGTTCTTC.